The T cell receptor (beta chain) under discussion was sequenced for a study of T cells in Graves' hyperthyroidism and ophthalmopathy. Whole-study context: Peripheral blood was acquired at first diagnosis, ahead of any therapy whatsoever.

Trimming removed 5 bases from V and 2 bases from J, with 14 bases in between. This CDR3 comprises 15 residues. The germline CDR1 and CDR2 sequences are MDHEN and SYDVKM. The sample holds a few counts of this clonotype. The antigen remains unidentified. General study points: The model forecast ophthalmopathy, anticipating it by a median approximately 6.1 months before onset. Among thyroid clonotypes expanded above 0.001, most also appeared in blood. Ophthalmopathy was distinguished from stable hyperthyroidism by 13 V-J signatures.

There were TCR beta CDR3 regions amplified from RNA transcripts. In the first-round RT-PCR of the TCR CDR3, the HTBI primer set was used. TCRdb reprocessed the multiplex PCR reads via MiXCR and lists one record per CDR3 protein. The sample holds hundreds of thousands of distinct CDR3 sequences, more than 12% seen once. Sequencing was carried out using blood. The clonotype comes from a woman under 40 with Graves' hyperthyroidism. This chain links TRBV28 with TRBJ2-3; weak D call: TRBD2 (5 bases). CDR3 nucleotide sequence: TGTGCCAGCAGTCGTCTGTTGACTAACACAGATACGCAGTATTTT. It specifies CASSRLLTNTDTQYF.